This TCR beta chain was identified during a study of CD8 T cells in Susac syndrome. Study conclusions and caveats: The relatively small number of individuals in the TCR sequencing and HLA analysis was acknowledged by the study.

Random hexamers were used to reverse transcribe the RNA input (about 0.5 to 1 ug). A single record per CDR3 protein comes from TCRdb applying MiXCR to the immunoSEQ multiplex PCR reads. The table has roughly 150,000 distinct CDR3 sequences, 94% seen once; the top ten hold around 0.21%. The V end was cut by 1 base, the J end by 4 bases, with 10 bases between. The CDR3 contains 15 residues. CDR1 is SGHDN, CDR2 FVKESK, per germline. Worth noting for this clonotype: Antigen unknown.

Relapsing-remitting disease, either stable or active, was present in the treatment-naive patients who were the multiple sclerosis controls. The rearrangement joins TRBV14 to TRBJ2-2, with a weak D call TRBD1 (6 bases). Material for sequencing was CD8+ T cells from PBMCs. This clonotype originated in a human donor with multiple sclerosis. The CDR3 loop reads CASSQGYRATGELFF. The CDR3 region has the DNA TGTGCCAGCAGCCAAGGGTACAGGGCCACCGGGGAGCTGTTTTTT. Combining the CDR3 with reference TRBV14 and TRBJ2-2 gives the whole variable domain EAGVTQFPSHSVIEKGQTVTLRCDPISGHDNLYWYRRVMGKEIKFLLHFVKESKQDESGMPNNRFLAERTGGTYSTLKVQPAELEDSGVYFCASSQGYRATGELFFGEGSRLTVL.